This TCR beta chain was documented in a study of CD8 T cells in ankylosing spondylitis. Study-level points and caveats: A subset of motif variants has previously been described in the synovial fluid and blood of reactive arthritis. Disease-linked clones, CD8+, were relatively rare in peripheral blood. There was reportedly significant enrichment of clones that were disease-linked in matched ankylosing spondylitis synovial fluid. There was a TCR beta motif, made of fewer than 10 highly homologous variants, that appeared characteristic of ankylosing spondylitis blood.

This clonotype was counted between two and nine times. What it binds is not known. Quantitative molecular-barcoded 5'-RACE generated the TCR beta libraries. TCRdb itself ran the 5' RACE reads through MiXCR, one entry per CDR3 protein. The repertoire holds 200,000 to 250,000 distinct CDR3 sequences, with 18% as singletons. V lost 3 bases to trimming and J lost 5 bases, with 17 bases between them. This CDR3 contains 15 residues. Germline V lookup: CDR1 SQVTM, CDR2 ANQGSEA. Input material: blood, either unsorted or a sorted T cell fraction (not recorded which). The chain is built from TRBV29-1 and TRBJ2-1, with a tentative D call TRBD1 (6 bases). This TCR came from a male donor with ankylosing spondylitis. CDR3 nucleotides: TGCAGCGTTGACGGTTGGGGGCTGCGGGACAATGAGCAGTTCTTC. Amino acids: CSVDGWGLRDNEQFF.